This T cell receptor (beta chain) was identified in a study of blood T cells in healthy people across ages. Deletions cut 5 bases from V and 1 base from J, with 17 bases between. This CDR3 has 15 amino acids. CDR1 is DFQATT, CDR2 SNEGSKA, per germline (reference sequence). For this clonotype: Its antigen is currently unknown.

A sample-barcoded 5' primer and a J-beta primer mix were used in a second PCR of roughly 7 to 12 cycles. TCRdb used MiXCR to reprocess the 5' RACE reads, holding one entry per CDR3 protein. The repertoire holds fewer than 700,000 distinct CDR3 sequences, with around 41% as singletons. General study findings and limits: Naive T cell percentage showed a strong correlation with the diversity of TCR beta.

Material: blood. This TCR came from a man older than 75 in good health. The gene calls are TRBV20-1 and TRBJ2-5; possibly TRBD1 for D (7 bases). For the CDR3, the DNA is TGCAGTGCTCCGGACAGGAGGGCAATCCAAGAGACCCAGTACTTC. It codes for CSAPDRRAIQETQYF.